The 15 T cell receptor beta chains below all came from one sample that was sequenced in a study of T cell responses to AZD1222 COVID-19 vaccine. Measured with immunoSEQ multiplex PCR; TCRdb has only the in-frame clones, and not every one. The sample contains more than 85,000 clones, roughly 80% of which appear only once. Sequenced here: peripheral blood, sampled on day 0 of AZD1222 vaccination. Source of these receptors: an adult in good health.

V and J are TRBV6-5 and TRBJ2-1; 7 nucleotides align to TRBD2. The CDR3 has 12 amino acids. The junction had 1 base not matched to a gene; V was cut back by 7 bases and J by 4 bases. Germline CDR1 reads MNHEY; CDR2 reads SVGAGI. Written as DNA, the CDR3 is TGTGCCAGCAAGCGGGATTACAATGAGCAGTTCTTC. Translating gives CASKRDYNEQFF.

There are a few counts of this clone. The CDR3 reads CASSQGPGLNQPQHF. In nucleotides, the CDR3 is TGCGCCAGCAGCCAAGGGCCAGGTCTAAATCAGCCCCAGCATTTT. This sequence joins TRBV4-3 and TRBJ1-5; D gene uncertain. Trimming stripped 1 base from V and 4 bases from J, with 11 bases between. The germline V gene has CDR1 LGHNA and CDR2 YSLEER. This CDR3 has 15 residues.

V gene TRBV18 combines with J gene TRBJ1-4; tentative D call: TRBD1 (6 bases). V lost 5 bases to trimming and J lost 1 base, with 11 bases between them. The germline CDR1 and CDR2 sequences are KGHSH and LQKENI. The length of the CDR3 is 15 residues. CDR3 region: CASSENRETNEKLFF. The DNA for the CDR3 is TGTGCCAGCTCAGAAAACAGGGAAACTAATGAAAAACTGTTTTTT.

The chain employs TRBV29-1 and TRBJ1-4; tentative D call: TRBD1 (6 bases). Per germline, CDR1 SQVTM and CDR2 ANQGSEA. The CDR3 sequence is 16 residues long. V was trimmed by 6 bases and J by 7 bases, leaving 24 bases between them. CDR3 protein: CSVVVSWGPGVEKLFF. CDR3 nucleotides: TGCAGCGTCGTTGTCAGTTGGGGACCAGGGGTTGAAAAACTGTTTTTT.

The chain links TRBV6-1 to TRBJ1-5; 8 bases fit TRBD1. V trimming: 3 bases; J trimming: 4 bases; junction bases outside the gene matches: 2. Germline V gene data show CDR1 as MNHNS and CDR2 as SASEGT. This CDR3 has 14 amino acids. Written as DNA, the CDR3 is TGTGCCAGCAGTGAGTACAGGGGGAATCAGCCCCAGCATTTT. Residues: CASSEYRGNQPQHF.

This chain uses TRBV11-2 with TRBJ1-1; no reliable D call. Germline-derived CDR1 and CDR2 are SGHAT and FQNNGV. The CDR3 loop spans 14 amino acids. V was pared by 5 bases and J by 6 bases, with 16 bases between. The CDR3 region is CASSPSPQSAEAFF. The CDR3 DNA sequence: TGTGCCAGCAGCCCATCGCCGCAATCAGCTGAAGCTTTCTTT. The entire variable domain, with the rest obtained from reference TRBV11-2 and TRBJ1-1, is as follows: EAGVAQSPRYKIIEKRQSVAFWCNPISGHATLYWYQQILGQGPKLLIQFQNNGVVDDSQLPKDRFSAERLKGVDSTLKIQPAKLEDSAVYLCASSPSPQSAEAFFGQGTRLTVV.

This clone was recorded only once. Compared with germline, one end of the junction differs, possibly owing to a read error. The V and J genes are TRBV6-1 and TRBJ1-2; 8 bases map to TRBD1. The CDR3 covers 12 residues. Germline V lookup: CDR1 MNHNS, CDR2 SASEGT. The CDR3 reads CASSEVGQGCLF. CDR3 DNA: TGTGCCAGCAGTGAAGTCGGACAGGGTTGTCTCTTC.

The chain is built from TRBV7-8 and TRBJ1-2; unclear D gene. Trimming left V 1 base short and J 4 bases short, with 16 bases between. Germline V gene data show CDR1 as SGHVS and CDR2 as FQNEAQ. CDR3 length: 16 amino acids. The CDR3 DNA sequence: TGTGCCAGCAGCTTAGACGAGGTCGGGGAGGGCTATGGCTACACCTTC. Protein sequence: CASSLDEVGEGYGYTF.

This chain uses TRBV12-5 with TRBJ2-1, with 11 nucleotides matching TRBD2. With V trimmed by 3 bases and J by 5 bases, 6 bases remained unmatched. Germline values: CDR1 LGHNT, CDR2 FRNRAP. The CDR3 totals 16 residues. The CDR3 coding sequence is TGTGCTAGTGGTTTAAAGACTAGCGGGATCCACAATGAGCAGTTCTTC. Amino acids: CASGLKTSGIHNEQFF.

This rearrangement joins TRBV13 to TRBJ2-5; maybe TRBD1 (6 bases). V lost 2 bases and J lost 5, with 18 bases in between. This CDR3 contains 16 residues. CDR1 PRHDT and CDR2 FYEKMQ come from the germline V gene (reference sequence). Here the CDR3 reads CASSLRRTGFGETQYF. CDR3 nucleotides: TGTGCCAGCAGCTTACGCCGTACAGGGTTTGGGGAGACCCAGTACTTC.

This chain connects TRBV5-4 to TRBJ2-2; 9 bases are a match to TRBD2. V shed 6 bases, J shed 5 bases, and the junction held 11 bases outside the gene matches. This CDR3 region has 16 residues. In germline, CDR1 is SGHNT, CDR2 YYREEE (reference sequence). CDR3 residues: CASTSGGLAGTGELFF. As DNA, the CDR3 is TGTGCCAGCACCTCTGGGGGGCTAGCGGGAACCGGGGAGCTGTTTTTT.

A single count supports this clone. The CDR3 loop is CASSRNGVRYEQYF. CDR3 coding DNA: TGTGCCAGCAGCCGGAACGGTGTTCGGTACGAGCAGTACTTC. The chain is built from TRBV5-8 and TRBJ2-7; D is ambiguous. This CDR3 contains 14 residues. Per the germline V gene, CDR1 is SGHTS and CDR2 is YDEGEE. V was shortened by 4 bases and J by 4 bases, with 15 bases between the two germline ends.

The chain links TRBV2 to TRBJ1-2; D is perhaps TRBD1 (6 bases). CDR1 and CDR2 from the germline V gene are SNHLY and FYNNEI. The CDR3 has 14 residues. V was pared by 5 bases and J by 8 bases, with 18 bases between. CDR3 sequence reads: CASSKEQGEYGYTF. The CDR3 DNA sequence: TGTGCCAGCAGTAAAGAACAGGGAGAGTACGGCTACACCTTC.

The chain joins TRBV29-1 to TRBJ2-1, with D possibly being TRBD2 (6 bases). CDR3 length: 14 residues. The V end was cut by 1 base, the J end by 10 bases, with 17 bases between. Germline V gene sequence: CDR1 SQVTM, CDR2 ANQGSEA. The CDR3 bases are TGCAGCGTTGAAGGCCGGCCGGGAGTGTGGGAGCAGTTCTTC. Its protein product is CSVEGRPGVWEQFF.

This clone was counted many times. V usage is TRBV3-1 (or the pseudogene TRBV3-2) and J usage is TRBJ2-7, with no clear D. Germline V gene lookup returns CDR1 LGHDT and CDR2 YNNKEL (reference sequence). The V end was cut by 2 bases, the J end by 4 bases, with 3 bases between. The CDR3 is made up of 11 amino acids. The CDR3 region is CASSQLYEQYF. The CDR3 region has the DNA TGTGCCAGCAGCCAACTTTACGAGCAGTACTTC.